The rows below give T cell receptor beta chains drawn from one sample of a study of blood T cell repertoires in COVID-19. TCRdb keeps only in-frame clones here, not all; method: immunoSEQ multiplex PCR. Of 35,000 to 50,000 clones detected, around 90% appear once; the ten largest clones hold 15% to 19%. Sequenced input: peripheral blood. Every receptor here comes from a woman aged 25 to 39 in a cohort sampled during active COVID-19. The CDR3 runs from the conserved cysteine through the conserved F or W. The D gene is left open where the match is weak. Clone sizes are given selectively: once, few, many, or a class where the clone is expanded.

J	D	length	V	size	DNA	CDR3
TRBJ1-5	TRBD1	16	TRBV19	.	TGTGCCAGTAGTACCACAGGACAGGGGCGCAATCAGCCCCAGCATTTT	CASSTTGQGRNQPQHF
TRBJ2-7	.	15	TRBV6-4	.	TGTGCCAGCAGTGTGTCCCCACAGGACCCCTACGAGCAGTACTTC	CASSVSPQDPYEQYF
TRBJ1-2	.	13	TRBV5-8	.	TGTGCCAGCACCCTGCCGGGGAGCTATGGCTACACCTTC	CASTLPGSYGYTF
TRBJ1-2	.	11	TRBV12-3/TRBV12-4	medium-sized	TGTGCCAGCAGTTCAGGGGTTGGCTACACCTTC	CASSSGVGYTF
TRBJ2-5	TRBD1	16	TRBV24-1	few	TGTGCCACCAGTGATAGCCCGGGACAGGGGATGGAGACCCAGTACTTC	CATSDSPGQGMETQYF
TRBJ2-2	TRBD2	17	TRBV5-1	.	TGCGCCAGGAAGTTGCCTAGCGGGCACGCGAACACCGGGGAGCTGTTTTTT	CARKLPSGHANTGELFF
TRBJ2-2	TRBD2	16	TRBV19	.	TGTGCCAGTACGGGAGCGGGAGCGCTGAACACCGGGGAGCTGTTTTTT	CASTGAGALNTGELFF
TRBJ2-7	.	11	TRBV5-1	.	TGCGCCAGCAGCTTGGCCTCCGAGCAGTACTTC	CASSLASEQYF
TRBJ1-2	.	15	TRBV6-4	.	TGTGCCAGCAGTGAAGCCCAGGCCACTAACTATGGCTACACCTTC	CASSEAQATNYGYTF
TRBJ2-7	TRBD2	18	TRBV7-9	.	TGTGCCAGCAGCTTAGCGCTCTCTTTGGCTAGCGGGAAGTACGAGCAGTACTTC	CASSLALSLASGKYEQYF
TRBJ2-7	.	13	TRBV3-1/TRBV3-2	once	TGTGCCAGCAGTGTACCCGGCTCCTACGAGCAGTACTTC	CASSVPGSYEQYF
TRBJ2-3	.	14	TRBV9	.	TGTGCCAGCAGCGGCCAGGGGAGCACAGATACGCAGTATTTT	CASSGQGSTDTQYF
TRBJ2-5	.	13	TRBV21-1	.	TGTGCCAGCAGCAAACAGGGCCAAGAGACCCAGTACTTC	CASSKQGQETQYF
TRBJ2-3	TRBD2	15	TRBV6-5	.	TGTGCCAGCAGTAGGCTTAGCGGGATCACAGATACGCAGTATTTT	CASSRLSGITDTQYF
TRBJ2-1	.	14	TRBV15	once	TGTGCCACCGCCCAGGGGGGCTCCTACAATGAGCAGTTCTTC	CATAQGGSYNEQFF
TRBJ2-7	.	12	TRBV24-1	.	TGTGCCACCGGACAAGGTAGTGGCGAGCAGTACTTC	CATGQGSGEQYF
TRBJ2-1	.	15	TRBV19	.	TGTGCCAGTAGTATGTCTAGACGTTACTACAATGAGCAGTTCTTC	CASSMSRRYYNEQFF
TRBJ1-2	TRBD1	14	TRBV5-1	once	TGCGCCAGCAGCTTGGACAGGGGGCAGGAAGGCTACACCTTC	CASSLDRGQEGYTF
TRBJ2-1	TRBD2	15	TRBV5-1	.	TGCGCCAGCAGCTTGCCTAGCGGGAGAAGGGATGAGCAGTTCTTC	CASSLPSGRRDEQFF
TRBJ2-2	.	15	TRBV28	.	TGTGCCAGCAGTCCGACGGACATCAACACCGGGGAGCTGTTTTTT	CASSPTDINTGELFF
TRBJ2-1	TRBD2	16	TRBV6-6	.	TGTGCCAGCACCGATCCCCGCGGGAGCTCCTACAATGAGCAGTTCTTC	CASTDPRGSSYNEQFF
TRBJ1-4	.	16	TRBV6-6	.	TGTGCCAGCAGTTACTCGATGGCCAGGGGTGATGAAAAACTGTTTTTT	CASSYSMARGDEKLFF
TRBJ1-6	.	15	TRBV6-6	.	TGTGCCAGCAGTTACTCCGGACTGGGTTCTTCACCCCTCCACTTT	CASSYSGLGSSPLHF
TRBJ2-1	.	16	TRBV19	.	TGTGCCAGTAGTCCGATGGGACACGGAAGAAACAATGAGCAGTTCTTC	CASSPMGHGRNNEQFF
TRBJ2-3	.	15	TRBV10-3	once	TGTGCCATCAGTGACGGCAGGATCACCACAGATACGCAGTATTTT	CAISDGRITTDTQYF
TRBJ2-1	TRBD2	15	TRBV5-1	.	TGCGCCAGCAGATCGGGAACTAGCGGGTACAATGAGCAGTTCTTC	CASRSGTSGYNEQFF
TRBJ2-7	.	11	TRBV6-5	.	TGTGCCAGCAGTTTCCTGCGCGAGCAGTACTTC	CASSFLREQYF
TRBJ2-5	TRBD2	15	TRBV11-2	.	TGTGCCAGCAGCTTTTCCGGGACTAGGGAAGAGACCCAGTACTTC	CASSFSGTREETQYF
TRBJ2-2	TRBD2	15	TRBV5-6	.	TGTGCCAGCAGCTTTAGCGGGAGGGCGAACGGGGAGCTGTTTTTT	CASSFSGRANGELFF
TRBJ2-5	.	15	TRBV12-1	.	TGTGCCAGCAGCTTTGAGGGGGCCGGGCAAGAGACCCAGTACTTC	CASSFEGAGQETQYF
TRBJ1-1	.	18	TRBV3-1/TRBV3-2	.	TGTGCCAGCAGCCATGCTATATGGGGAGGGGCGAGGGACACTGAAGCTTTCTTT	CASSHAIWGGARDTEAFF
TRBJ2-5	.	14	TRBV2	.	TGTGCCAGCCATTTCCGGGGATTGCGAGAGACCCAGTACTTC	CASHFRGLRETQYF
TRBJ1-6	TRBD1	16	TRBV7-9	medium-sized	TGTGCCAGCAGCTTAGGACAGGGATTTTATAATTCACCCCTCCACTTT	CASSLGQGFYNSPLHF
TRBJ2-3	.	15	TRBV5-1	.	TGCGCCAGCAGCTTGGACCCTCGAGGCACAGATACGCAGTATTTT	CASSLDPRGTDTQYF
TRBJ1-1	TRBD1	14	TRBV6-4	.	TGTGCCAGCCGGTCTTGGACAGGGGACACTGAAGCTTTCTTT	CASRSWTGDTEAFF
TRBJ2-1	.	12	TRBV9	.	TGTGCCAGCAGCGGTCGGGGCAATGAGCAGTTCTTC	CASSGRGNEQFF
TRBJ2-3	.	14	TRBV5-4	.	TGTGCCAGCAGCTCTCCCAACAGGGCAGATACGCAGTATTTT	CASSSPNRADTQYF
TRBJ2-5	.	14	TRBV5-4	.	TGTGCCAGCAGCTTGTCGGGGAGCCAAGAGACCCAGTACTTC	CASSLSGSQETQYF
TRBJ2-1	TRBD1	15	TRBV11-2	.	TGTGCCAGCAGCTTAGTCGGGACAGGGGCCAATGAGCAGTTCTTC	CASSLVGTGANEQFF
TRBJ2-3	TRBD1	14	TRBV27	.	TGTGCCAGCAGTTGGTCGACAGGGGAGTTCACGCAGTATTTT	CASSWSTGEFTQYF
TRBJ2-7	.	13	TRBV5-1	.	TGCGCCAGCAGCTTGTCTGCTCCGGGCGAGCAGTACTTC	CASSLSAPGEQYF
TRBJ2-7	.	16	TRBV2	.	TGTGCCAGCAGTGAAGGACTCCTCGCATATACCTACGAGCAGTACTTC	CASSEGLLAYTYEQYF
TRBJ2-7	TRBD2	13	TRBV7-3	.	TGTGCCAGCAGCTTAACGCGGGGGACCGAGCAGTACTTC	CASSLTRGTEQYF
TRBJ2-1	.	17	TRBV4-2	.	TGTGCCAGCAGCCAAGATCGGGGGGCCCCACGGGCCAATGAGCAGTTCTTC	CASSQDRGAPRANEQFF
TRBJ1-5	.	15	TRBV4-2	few	TGTGCCAGCAGCCAGGGAGGGAACAGCAATCAGCCCCAGCATTTT	CASSQGGNSNQPQHF
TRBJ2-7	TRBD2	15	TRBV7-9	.	TGTGCCAGCAGCCCACGGGGTAGCGGGAGCAACGAGCAGTACTTC	CASSPRGSGSNEQYF
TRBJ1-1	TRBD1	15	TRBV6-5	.	TGTGCCAGCAGTTACGGACAGGCGATGAACACTGAAGCTTTCTTT	CASSYGQAMNTEAFF
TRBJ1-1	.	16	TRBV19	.	TGTGCCAGTAGTACCCACACAGGCGGTTTTCGCGCTGAAGCTTTCTTT	CASSTHTGGFRAEAFF
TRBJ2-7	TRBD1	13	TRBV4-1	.	TGCGCCAGCAGCCCCACAGGGGCATACGAGCAGTACTTC	CASSPTGAYEQYF
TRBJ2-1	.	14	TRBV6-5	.	TGTGCCAGCAGTTCTTATAGCGTTCGGAATGAGCAGTTCTTC	CASSSYSVRNEQFF
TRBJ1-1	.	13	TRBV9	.	TGTGCCAGCAGCGGATGGGGGGGCCCTGAAGCTTTCTTT	CASSGWGGPEAFF
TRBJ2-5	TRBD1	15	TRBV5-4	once	TGTGCCAGCAGCCAGGGGGCAGGGAGGTCAGAGACCCAGTACTTC	CASSQGAGRSETQYF
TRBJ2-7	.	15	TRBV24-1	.	TGTGCCACCAGTGATCCCCATAGGGGGAACTACGAGCAGTACTTC	CATSDPHRGNYEQYF
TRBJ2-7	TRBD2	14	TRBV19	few	TGTGCCAGTAGCCAAGCTAGCGGGGCCTACGAGCAGTACTTC	CASSQASGAYEQYF